This record concerns one T cell receptor (beta chain) sequence. The sample is drawn from a study of cytomegalovirus exposure and HLA in healthy donors. V lost 3 bases and J lost 3, with 16 bases in between. Per germline, CDR1 LNHNV and CDR2 YYDKDF (reference sequence). The CDR3 is made up of 16 amino acids. The table came from immunoSEQ multiplex PCR; TCRdb's copy has only in-frame clones and leaves some out. This table holds some 130,000 clones, 85% to 90% found once. The specimen sequenced was PBMCs. This receptor was identified in a woman between 18 and 29 years old in good health and CMV-seropositive. The V gene is TRBV15, the J gene TRBJ2-3; D is unclear. The CDR3: CATSSSRRITTDTQYF. The CDR3 region has the DNA TGTGCCACCAGCAGTTCTAGACGGATAACTACAGATACGCAGTATTTT.